Given below is one T cell receptor (beta chain) in context. The data derive from a study of blood T cell repertoires in COVID-19. As for the study in general: Specimens from acute and convalescent COVID-19 originated in the United States, Italy and Spain. T cells, B-cell-depleted T cells, or PBMCs supplied cDNA or gDNA.

Original handling: Estimation of nucleated cell counts relied on the amplification of reference gene primers. TCRdb's copy holds only in-frame clones and misses some; the assay was immunoSEQ multiplex PCR. V, J and clone size derive from that table, while D and trimming were established from the DNA sequence. The repertoire includes 100,000 or so clones, 65% to 90% of them detected once, and 30% to 45% sits in the top ten. The germline V gene encodes CDR1 GTSNPN and CDR2 SVGIG (reference sequence). The CDR3 contains 11 residues. V shed 8 bases, J shed 13 bases, and the junction held 11 bases outside the gene matches.

This chain joins TRBV30 and TRBJ2-1; 7 nucleotides match TRBD2. Input material: peripheral blood. The sequence was obtained from a man at least 80 years old with acute or convalescent COVID-19. In nucleotides, the CDR3 is TGTGCCCGTAGCGGGCAGCGTACTCAGTTCTTC. As protein: CARSGQRTQFF.